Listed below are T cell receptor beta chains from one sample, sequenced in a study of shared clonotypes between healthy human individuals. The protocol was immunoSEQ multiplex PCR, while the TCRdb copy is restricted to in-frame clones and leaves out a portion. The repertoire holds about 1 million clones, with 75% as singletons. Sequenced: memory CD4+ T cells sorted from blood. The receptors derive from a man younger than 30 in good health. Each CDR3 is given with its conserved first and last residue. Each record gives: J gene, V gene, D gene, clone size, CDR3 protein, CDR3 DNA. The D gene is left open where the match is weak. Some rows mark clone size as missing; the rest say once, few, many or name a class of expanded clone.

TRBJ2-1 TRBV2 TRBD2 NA CASKASGVHLGNEQFF TGTGCCAGCAAGGCTAGCGGGGTGCATTTGGGCAATGAGCAGTTCTTC
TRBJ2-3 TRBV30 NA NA CAYQRATPAGDTQYF TGTGCCTACCAGCGGGCTACCCCCGCGGGAGATACGCAGTATTTT
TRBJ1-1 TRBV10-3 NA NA CAISEDRKAFF TGTGCCATCAGTGAGGACAGGAAAGCTTTCTTT
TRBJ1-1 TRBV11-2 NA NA CASSLMGVLNTEAFF TGTGCCAGCAGCTTAATGGGCGTGCTGAACACTGAAGCTTTCTTT
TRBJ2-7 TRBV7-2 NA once CASSTTAPEQYF TGTGCCAGCAGCACGACGGCGCCCGAGCAGTACTTC
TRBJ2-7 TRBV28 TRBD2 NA CASRLYSGASYEQYF TGTGCCAGCAGATTATATAGCGGGGCCTCCTACGAGCAGTACTTC
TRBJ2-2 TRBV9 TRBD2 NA CASSGTSMVTGELFF TGTGCCAGCAGCGGGACTAGCATGGTCACCGGGGAGCTGTTTTTT
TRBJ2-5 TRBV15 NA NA CATSRDRVQETQYF TGTGCCACCAGCAGAGATCGAGTACAAGAGACCCAGTACTTC
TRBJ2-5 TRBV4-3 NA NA CASSQSGSETQYF TGCGCCAGCAGCCAGAGTGGTTCGGAGACCCAGTACTTC
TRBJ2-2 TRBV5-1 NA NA CASRLRGDTGELFF TGCGCCAGCAGGCTACGAGGGGACACCGGGGAGCTGTTTTTT
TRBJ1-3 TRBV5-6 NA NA CASSRFGNTIYF TGTGCCAGCAGCCGTTTTGGAAACACCATATATTTT
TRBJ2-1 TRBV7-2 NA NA CASSLSQGRVYNEQFF TGTGCCAGCAGCTTGTCACAGGGAAGGGTTTACAATGAGCAGTTCTTC
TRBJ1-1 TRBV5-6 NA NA CASSFGGATEAFF TGTGCCAGCAGCTTTGGGGGGGCTACTGAAGCTTTCTTT
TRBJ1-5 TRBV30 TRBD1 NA CAWAQGGDQPQHF TGTGCCTGGGCTCAGGGGGGGGATCAGCCCCAGCATTTT
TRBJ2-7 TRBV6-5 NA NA CASGFSYEQYF TGTGCCAGCGGGTTTTCCTACGAGCAGTACTTC
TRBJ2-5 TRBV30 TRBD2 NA CAWSLAGGETAQYF TGTGCCTGGAGTCTAGCGGGGGGAGAGACGGCCCAGTACTTC
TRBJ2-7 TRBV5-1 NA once CASSLGDHITYEQYF TGCGCCAGCAGCTTGGGGGACCACATTACCTACGAGCAGTACTTC
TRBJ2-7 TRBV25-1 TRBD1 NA CASSEFQTGGSYEQYF TGTGCCAGCAGTGAATTCCAGACAGGGGGCTCCTACGAGCAGTACTTC
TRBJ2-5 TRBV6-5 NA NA CASSYSGLANQETQYF TGTGCCAGCAGTTACTCAGGGCTGGCGAACCAAGAGACCCAGTACTTC
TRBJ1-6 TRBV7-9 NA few CASSLRTDNSPLHF TGTGCCAGCAGCCTAAGGACGGATAATTCACCCCTCCACTTT
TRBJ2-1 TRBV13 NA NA CASSLRERTYNEQFF TGTGCCAGCAGCTTAAGGGAAAGAACCTACAATGAGCAGTTCTTC
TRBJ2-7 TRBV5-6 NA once CASSLDPARDEQYF TGTGCCAGCAGCTTAGACCCGGCGAGGGACGAGCAGTACTTC
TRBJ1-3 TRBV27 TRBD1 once CASSLTGGVGNTIYF TGTGCCAGCAGTTTAACAGGGGGCGTAGGAAACACCATATATTTT
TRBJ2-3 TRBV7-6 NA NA CASSLASPGRDTQYF TGTGCCAGCAGCTTAGCATCTCCAGGAAGGGATACGCAGTATTTT
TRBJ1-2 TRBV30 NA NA CAWSVRGFYGYTF TGTGCCTGGAGTGTACGAGGGTTCTATGGCTACACCTTC
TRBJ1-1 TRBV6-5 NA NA CASRDWTVNTEAFF TGTGCCAGCAGGGACTGGACAGTGAACACTGAAGCTTTCTTT
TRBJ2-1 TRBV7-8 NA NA CASSSTTNSYNEQFF TGTGCCAGCAGCTCGACTACGAACTCCTACAATGAGCAGTTCTTC
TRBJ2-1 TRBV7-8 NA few CASSFIRVGQTYNEQFF TGTGCCAGCAGCTTTATCCGAGTGGGGCAGACCTACAATGAGCAGTTCTTC
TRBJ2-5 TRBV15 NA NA CATSRDRSREETQYF TGTGCCACCAGCAGAGATAGAAGCAGGGAAGAGACCCAGTACTTC
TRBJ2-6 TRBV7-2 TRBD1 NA CASSSGQASSGANVLTF TGTGCCAGCAGCTCGGGACAGGCAAGCTCTGGGGCCAACGTCCTGACTTTC
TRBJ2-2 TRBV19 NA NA CASLRVGANTGELFF TGTGCCAGCCTTCGTGTTGGGGCGAACACCGGGGAGCTGTTTTTT
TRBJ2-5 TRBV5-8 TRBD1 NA CASSSRQGMLQETQYF TGTGCCAGCAGCTCTCGACAGGGAATGTTACAAGAGACCCAGTACTTC
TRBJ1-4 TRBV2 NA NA CASGLSEKLFF TGTGCCAGCGGCCTGAGTGAAAAACTGTTTTTT
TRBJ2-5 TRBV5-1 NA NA CASSPYGGEVETQYF TGCGCCAGCAGCCCGTACGGGGGCGAAGTAGAGACCCAGTACTTC
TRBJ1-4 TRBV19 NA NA CASSRTADGKLFF TGTGCCAGTTCTAGGACCGCGGATGGAAAACTGTTTTTT
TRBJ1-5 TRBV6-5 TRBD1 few CASSSQGGFNQPQHF TGTGCCAGCAGCTCCCAGGGGGGATTCAATCAGCCCCAGCATTTT
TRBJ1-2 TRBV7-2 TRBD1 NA CASSLVNVLAGGPLGYTF TGTGCCAGCAGCTTAGTAAATGTCTTGGCAGGGGGGCCTTTGGGCTACACCTTC
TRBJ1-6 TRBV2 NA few CASSEAWGNSPLHF TGTGCCAGCAGTGAAGCATGGGGTAATTCACCCCTCCACTTT
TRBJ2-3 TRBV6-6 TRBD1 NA CASSRPQTGADTQYF TGTGCCAGCAGCCGACCCCAAACAGGGGCAGATACGCAGTATTTT
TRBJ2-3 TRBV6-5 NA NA CASSLSGFGTDTQYF TGTGCCAGCAGTCTTAGCGGCTTTGGCACAGATACGCAGTATTTT
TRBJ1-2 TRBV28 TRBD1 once CASSSKTGTGNSYGYTF TGTGCCAGCAGTTCGAAAACCGGGACAGGGAATTCCTATGGCTACACCTTC
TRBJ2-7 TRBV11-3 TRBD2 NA CASSPGGYEQYF TGTGCCAGCAGCCCGGGGGGTTACGAGCAGTACTTC
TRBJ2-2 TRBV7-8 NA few CASSLVSFANTGELFF TGTGCCAGCAGCTTAGTCTCGTTCGCGAACACCGGGGAGCTGTTTTTT
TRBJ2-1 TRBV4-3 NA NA CASSLSGLPAEQFF TGCGCCAGCAGCCTTTCGGGACTTCCGGCTGAGCAGTTCTTC
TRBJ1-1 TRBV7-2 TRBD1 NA CASSLGDRMNTEAFF TGTGCCAGCAGCTTAGGGGACAGAATGAACACTGAAGCTTTCTTT
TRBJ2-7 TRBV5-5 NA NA CASSLNGGEQYF TGTGCCAGCAGCTTGAACGGGGGCGAGCAGTACTTC
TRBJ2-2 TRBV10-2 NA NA CASSNTGELFF TGCGCCAGCTCGAACACCGGGGAGCTGTTTTTT
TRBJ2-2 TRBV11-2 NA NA CASSLNRGNTGELFF TGTGCCAGCAGCTTAAATCGGGGGAACACCGGGGAGCTGTTTTTT
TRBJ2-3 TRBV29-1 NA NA CSVAFLASTDTQYF TGCAGCGTCGCCTTCCTAGCGAGCACAGATACGCAGTATTTT
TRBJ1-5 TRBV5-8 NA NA CASSPGRGTGNQPQHF TGTGCCAGCAGCCCGGGAAGGGGTACTGGCAATCAGCCCCAGCATTTT
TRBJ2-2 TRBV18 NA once CASSRGSLSGELFF TGTGCCAGCTCACGAGGTAGTCTTTCCGGGGAGCTGTTTTTT
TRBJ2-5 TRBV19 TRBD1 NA CASSEDRHPGETQYF TGTGCCAGTAGTGAGGACAGGCACCCGGGGGAGACCCAGTACTTC
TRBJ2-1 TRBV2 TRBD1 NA CASKRDRDEQFF TGTGCCAGCAAAAGGGACAGGGATGAGCAGTTCTTC
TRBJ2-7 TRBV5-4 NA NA CASSLGGGISYEQYF TGTGCCAGCAGCTTGGGAGGGGGAATCTCCTACGAGCAGTACTTC